These 25 T cell receptor beta chains were sequenced from one sample in a study of long-term antiretroviral therapy in people with HIV (dated by TCRdb to about 2022). The immunoSEQ hsTCRB v3.0 assay was used at survey level resolution for TRB variable region sequencing. TCRdb took over this immuneACCESS table, retaining in-frame rearrangements with V and J assigned. Such tables are incomplete; in checked studies, under half of the missing clones stem from an unresolved V gene, and the remainder is unexplained. Here the sample has more than 30,000 clones; 70% to 80% occur a single time. The top ten constitute approximately 3.2% of the sample. This specimen consisted of unsorted PBMCs, obtained 1.9 years after starting antiretroviral therapy. The origin of the receptors is a young man with HIV.

The rearrangement joins TRBV9 to TRBJ2-3; TRBD2 agrees at 7 bases. CDR3 length equals 15 residues. V was clipped by 3 bases and J by 0 bases; unmatched bases: 4. Germline lookup yields CDR1 SGDLS and CDR2 YYNGEE. The CDR3 nucleotides are TGTGCCAGCAGCGCAGGGACTACTAGCACAGATACGCAGTATTTT. It yields the protein CASSAGTTSTDTQYF. Looking up the rest from reference TRBV9 and TRBJ2-3 gives the full variable domain: DSGVTQTPKHLITATGQRVTLRCSPRSGDLSVYWYQQSLDQGLQFLIQYYNGEERAKGNILERFSAQQFPDLHSELNLSSLELGDSALYFCASSAGTTSTDTQYFGPGTRLTVL.

This clone was seen a single time. The rearrangement joins TRBV11-3 to TRBJ2-1, with D possibly TRBD2 on 6 matching bases. Germline values: CDR1 SGHNT, CDR2 YENEEA. This CDR3 is built from 17 residues. V lost 5 bases to trimming and J lost 0 bases, with 17 bases between them. The CDR3 nucleotides are TGTGCCAGCAGCCCCGGGGGATCATCAAGCTCCTACAATGAGCAGTTCTTC. Translation: CASSPGGSSSSYNEQFF.

The chain couples TRBV10-2 to TRBJ1-2; TRBD1 might be the D (5 bases). The germline V gene has CDR1 WSHSY and CDR2 SAAADI. Trimming took off 0 bases at V and 1 base at J, with 15 bases between the two ends. This CDR3 comprises 17 residues. CDR3 sequence reads: CASSESVGAVHNYGYTF. In DNA, the CDR3 is TGCGCCAGCAGTGAGTCGGTAGGGGCGGTACATAACTATGGCTACACCTTC.

There are a few counts of this clone. The chain recombines TRBV19 with TRBJ2-7; D is perhaps TRBD1 (5 bases). The germline V gene has CDR1 LNHDA and CDR2 SQIVND (reference sequence). The ends were cut back, 3 bases at V and 7 bases at J, with 7 bases in the middle. The CDR3 sequence is 11 residues long. The CDR3 loop is CASSIRAEQYF. The CDR3 coding sequence is TGTGCCAGTAGTATCAGGGCGGAGCAGTACTTC.

The rearrangement links TRBV6-4 to TRBJ1-5; no reliable D call. Germline CDR1 and CDR2: MRHNA and SNTAGT. The V and J ends lost 5 bases and 6 bases respectively, with 17 bases between them. The CDR3 has 15 residues. CDR3 protein: CASSWTAGIGQPQHF. CDR3 DNA sequence: TGTGCCAGCAGTTGGACGGCAGGTATCGGTCAGCCCCAGCATTTT.

The V call is TRBV9, the J call TRBJ1-4; perhaps TRBD1 as D (6 bases). This CDR3 contains 18 residues. Trimming shortened V by 4 bases and J by 0 bases, and 19 bases separated the two germline ends. Germline lookup yields CDR1 SGDLS and CDR2 YYNGEE. CDR3 DNA sequence: TGTGCCAGCAGCCTGAACCCCACGGGGGCAGCAACTAATGAAAAACTGTTTTTT. Protein product: CASSLNPTGAATNEKLFF.

The rearrangement links TRBV18 to TRBJ1-2; D gene uncertain. Germline CDR1 KGHSH, CDR2 LQKENI. The CDR3 extends over 15 amino acids. Between the trimmed V and J ends, which lost 0 bases and 4 bases, there was a span of 12 bases. CDR3 region: CASSPPAGRSYGYTF. CDR3 bases: TGTGCCAGCTCACCACCGGCAGGCCGGAGCTATGGCTACACCTTC.

This sequence joins TRBV4-1 and TRBJ1-4; TRBD1 aligns across 8 bases. The J segment lost 6 bases and the V segment lost 1 base, leaving 4 bases of the junction unmatched. CDR3 length equals 15 residues. Germline V lookup: CDR1 MGHRA, CDR2 YSYEKL. Written as DNA, the CDR3 is TGCGCCAGCAGCCAAGGGGCAGGGGGCGATGAAAAACTGTTTTTT. Its protein is CASSQGAGGDEKLFF.

This CDR3 is CASSVSRSGNTIYF. The CDR3 DNA reads TGTGCCAGCAGCGTATCCCGCTCTGGAAACACCATATATTTT. The genes are TRBV9 and TRBJ1-3, with unresolved D. CDR1 is SGDLS and CDR2 is YYNGEE in the germline V gene. This CDR3 spans 14 amino acids. V dropped 1 base and J dropped 0 bases, with 5 bases sitting between them.

The chain employs TRBV9 and TRBJ2-1; D gene uncertain. V lost 4 bases and J lost 3, with 8 bases in between. The CDR3 is 13 residues long. CDR1 and CDR2 from the germline V gene are SGDLS and YYNGEE. CDR3 sequence: CASSRQIYNEQFF. The CDR3 bases are TGTGCCAGCAGCCGGCAAATCTACAATGAGCAGTTCTTC.

J is TRBJ2-7 and V is TRBV29-1, with D tentatively TRBD1 or TRBD2 (5 bases each). CDR3 size: 12 residues. With 2 bases removed from V and 9 bases from J, the gap between germline ends came to 14 bases. The germline gives CDR1 SQVTM, CDR2 ANQGSEA. CDR3 amino acids: CSVEWDGIGQYF. CDR3 nucleotides: TGCAGCGTTGAATGGGACGGCATCGGGCAGTACTTC.

The rearrangement uses TRBV10-3 and TRBJ1-5; D ambiguous. This CDR3 is 13 amino acids long. CDR1 and CDR2 from the germline V gene are ENHRY and SYGVKD. The V end was cut by 0 bases, the J end by 8 bases, with 8 bases between. The CDR3, as DNA: TGTGCCATCAGTGAGTCTGTCGGAAAGCCCCAGCATTTT. Amino acids: CAISESVGKPQHF.

The rearrangement uses TRBV27 and TRBJ1-1; 7 bases line up with TRBD1. Trimming removed 7 bases from V and 1 base from J; junction bases left unmatched: 12. The germline V gene has CDR1 MNHEY and CDR2 SMNVEV (reference sequence). The CDR3 spans 16 residues. CDR3 loop: CASNRDRVRGNTEAFF. The DNA for the CDR3 is TGTGCCAGCAACCGGGACAGAGTCCGCGGGAACACTGAAGCTTTCTTT.

This clone was recorded once. The chain uses TRBV4-1 and TRBJ2-7; no firm D call. Trimming took off 0 bases at V and 2 bases at J, with 11 bases between the two ends. The CDR3 covers 15 residues. Germline V gene data show CDR1 as MGHRA and CDR2 as YSYEKL. The CDR3 region is CASSQEMFGPYEQYF. In nucleotides, the CDR3 is TGCGCCAGCAGCCAAGAAATGTTCGGCCCCTACGAGCAGTACTTC.

The gene calls are TRBV27 and TRBJ2-7; 7 positions agree with TRBD1. V was clipped by 6 bases and J by 3 bases; unmatched bases: 11. The CDR3 totals 15 residues. Germline V lookup: CDR1 MNHEY, CDR2 SMNVEV (reference sequence). The CDR3 reads CASSPPQTGLYEQYF. CDR3 DNA sequence: TGTGCCAGCAGCCCTCCCCAGACAGGGCTCTACGAGCAGTACTTC.

The V and J genes are TRBV7-2 and TRBJ2-2; D possibly uses TRBD1 or TRBD2 (5 bases each). V dropped 4 bases and J dropped 7 bases, with 13 bases sitting between them. This CDR3 comprises 14 residues. The V gene's germline CDR1 is SGHTA and CDR2 FQGNSA. CDR3 amino acids: CASSSGAWGGELFF. DNA for the CDR3: TGTGCCAGCAGCTCCGGGGCATGGGGCGGGGAGCTGTTTTTT. The full variable domain, its missing parts supplied by reference TRBV7-2 and TRBJ2-2, is GAGVSQSPSNKVTEKGKDVELRCDPISGHTALYWYRQSLGQGLEFLIYFQGNSAPDKSGLPSDRFSAERTGGSVSTLTIQRTQQEDSAVYLCASSSGAWGGELFFGEGSRLTVL.

The rearrangement links TRBV29-1 to TRBJ2-1, with 7 bases aligning to TRBD1. CDR1 is SQVTM and CDR2 is ANQGSEA in the germline V gene. After removal of 5 bases from V and 6 bases from J, the junction contained 1 base not matched to a gene. The CDR3 length is 11 residues. CDR3 region: CSVRQGNEQFF. DNA for the CDR3: TGCAGCGTTCGACAGGGCAATGAGCAGTTCTTC.

The gene calls are TRBV10-2 and TRBJ1-5, with D uncertain. The CDR3 runs to 16 residues. CDR1 is WSHSY and CDR2 is SAAADI in the germline V gene. The V end was cut by 8 bases, the J end by 0 bases, with 17 bases between. The CDR3 nucleotides are TGCGCCAGCGCAGACCCAACTCTAACTAGCAATCAGCCCCAGCATTTT. Translated, it gives CASADPTLTSNQPQHF.

The chain is built from TRBV28 and TRBJ1-1; tentative D call: TRBD1 (6 bases). This CDR3 region has 12 residues. V lost 3 bases to trimming and J lost 6 bases, with 8 bases between them. Germline values: CDR1 MDHEN, CDR2 SYDVKM. CDR3 sequence reads: CASSLGAAEAFF. CDR3 DNA: TGTGCCAGCAGTTTGGGGGCAGCTGAAGCTTTCTTT.

The genes are TRBV5-1 and TRBJ2-3; TRBD2 is a possible D gene (5 bases). There are 14 residues in the CDR3. Germline CDR1 reads SGHRS; CDR2 reads YFSETQ. V lost 4 bases and J 5 bases, leaving 14 bases between the germline ends. The CDR3 bases are TGCGCCAGCAGCGAGCTGGATGGAGGAGATACGCAGTATTTT. This translates into CASSELDGGDTQYF.

The rearrangement joins TRBV2 to TRBJ1-6; D remains unclear. Germline V lookup: CDR1 SNHLY, CDR2 FYNNEI. The CDR3 runs to 12 residues. V was cut by 7 bases and J by 10 bases, with 11 bases left in between. CDR3 sequence reads: CASKDSLSPLHF. Written as DNA, the CDR3 is TGTGCCAGCAAAGACTCCTTGTCACCCCTCCACTTT.

The V call is TRBV29-1, the J call TRBJ2-5, with TRBD2 matching 12 bases. J was trimmed by 2 bases and V by 8 bases; bases with no gene match: 3. Germline lookup yields CDR1 SQVTM and CDR2 ANQGSEA. This CDR3 spans 13 amino acids. The CDR3 DNA is TGCAGCTTAGGACTAGCGGGACAAGAGACCCAGTACTTC. It yields the protein CSLGLAGQETQYF.

V is TRBV19 and J is TRBJ1-3; 7 bases align to TRBD1. V shed 3 bases, J shed 1 base, and the junction held 12 bases outside the gene matches. The CDR3 length is 18 residues. Looked up from germline, CDR1 is LNHDA and CDR2 is SQIVND (reference sequence). The CDR3 reads CASSIPLDRKGSGNTIYF. In DNA form, the CDR3 reads TGTGCCAGTAGTATCCCCTTGGACAGGAAGGGGTCTGGAAACACCATATATTTT.

This chain uses TRBV9 with TRBJ1-5; D gene ambiguous. Germline CDR1 reads SGDLS; CDR2 reads YYNGEE. The CDR3 consists of 15 residues. The V end lost 4 bases, the J end lost 2 bases, and 13 bases lay between the germline ends. The DNA of the CDR3 is TGTGCCAGCAGCCCCCAAGCCCTGGGCAATCAGCCCCAGCATTTT. Its protein product is CASSPQALGNQPQHF.

The chain joins TRBV12-5 to TRBJ1-5; D remains unclear. V lost 1 base and J 9 bases, leaving 7 bases between the germline ends. From germline, CDR1 is LGHNT and CDR2 FRNRAP. The CDR3 is 12 residues long. CDR3 region: CASGLDAGPQHF. The CDR3 nucleotides read TGTGCTAGTGGTTTGGACGCCGGGCCCCAGCATTTT.